This TCR beta chain was observed in a study of blood T cell repertoires in COVID-19. Turning to the study itself: From the United States, Italy and Spain came samples of acute and convalescent COVID-19. PBMCs, B-cell-depleted T cells, or T cells provided the cDNA or gDNA that made up the material.

V gave up 0 bases and J gave up 3 bases; unmatched junction bases: 0. The CDR3 covers 14 residues. Germline V lookup: CDR1 SGHRS, CDR2 YFSETQ. In the original processing: The assay estimated nucleated cells by amplifying reference gene primers. Libraries were prepared by immunoSEQ multiplex PCR; TCRdb keeps only in-frame clonotypes and omits some of them. The V and J calls and clone size come from that table; D and trimming were worked out from the DNA. The repertoire holds fewer than 250,000 clones, with 88% as singletons. As to this clone: The sample holds other DNA sequences that translate to the same CDR3.

Material for sequencing was peripheral blood. This TCR was recovered from a man between 65 and 80 years old with acute or convalescent COVID-19. V usage is TRBV5-1 and J usage is TRBJ2-1; 7 bases agree with TRBD1. The CDR3 DNA sequence: TGCGCCAGCAGCTTGGGACAGGGCTACAATGAGCAGTTCTTC. Amino acids: CASSLGQGYNEQFF.